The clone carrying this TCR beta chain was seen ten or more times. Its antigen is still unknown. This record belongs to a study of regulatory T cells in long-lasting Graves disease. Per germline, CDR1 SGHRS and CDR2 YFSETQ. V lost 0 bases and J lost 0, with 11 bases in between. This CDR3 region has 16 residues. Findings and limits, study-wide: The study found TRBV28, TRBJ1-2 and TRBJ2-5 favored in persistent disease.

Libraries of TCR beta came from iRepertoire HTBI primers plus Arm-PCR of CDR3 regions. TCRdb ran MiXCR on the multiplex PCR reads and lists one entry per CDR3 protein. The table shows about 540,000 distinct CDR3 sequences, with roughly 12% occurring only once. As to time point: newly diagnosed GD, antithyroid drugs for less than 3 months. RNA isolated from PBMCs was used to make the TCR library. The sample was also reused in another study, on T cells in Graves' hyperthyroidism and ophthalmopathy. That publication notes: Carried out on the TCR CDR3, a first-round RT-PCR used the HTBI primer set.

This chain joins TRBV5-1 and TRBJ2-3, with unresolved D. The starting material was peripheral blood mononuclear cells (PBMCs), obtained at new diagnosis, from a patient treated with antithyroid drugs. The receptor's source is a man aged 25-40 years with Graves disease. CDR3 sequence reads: CASSLGRTRSTDTQYF. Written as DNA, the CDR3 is TGCGCCAGCAGCTTGGGGCGGACCAGAAGCACAGATACGCAGTATTTT.